The 20 T cell receptor beta chains given below trace back to one sample, sequenced in a study of shared clonotypes between healthy human individuals. The repertoire was sequenced with immunoSEQ multiplex PCR; TCRdb's copy has only in-frame clones and lacks some. The sample has 2 million to 2.5 million clones, approximately 94% seen once. Sequenced: naive CD4+ T cells sorted from blood. Indicated subset: CD45RA+ positively selected. These receptors came from a man aged 18 to 30 in good health.

In this sample, this clone turned up once. V usage is TRBV4-3 and J usage is TRBJ1-2; perhaps TRBD1 as D (5 bases). The germline V and J ends were trimmed by 4 bases and 8 bases, with 14 bases remaining between them. The CDR3 consists of 13 residues. Looked up from germline, CDR1 is LGHNA and CDR2 is YSLEER. The CDR3 DNA reads as TGCGCCAGCAGCCCCGGGGCAGGGTGGGGCTACACCTTC. It specifies CASSPGAGWGYTF.

V is TRBV19 and J is TRBJ1-6; D remains unclear. The V and J ends lost 0 bases and 10 bases respectively, with 19 bases between them. Germline lookup yields CDR1 LNHDA and CDR2 SQIVND (reference sequence). The CDR3 is made up of 17 amino acids. This chain's CDR3 is CASSIDRTERFTSPLHF. The CDR3, as DNA: TGTGCCAGTAGTATAGACCGGACGGAGCGGTTTACCTCACCCCTCCACTTT.

CDR3 sequence: CASSFVGGAANQPQHF. The CDR3 DNA follows: TGTGCCAGCAGTTTCGTAGGGGGCGCAGCCAATCAGCCCCAGCATTTT. The genes are TRBV27 and TRBJ1-5; 7 bases map to TRBD1. V lost 3 bases, J lost 3 bases, and 8 bases stayed unmatched. The CDR3 runs 16 residues. Germline lookup yields CDR1 MNHEY and CDR2 SMNVEV (reference sequence).

Of note for this clone: Additional DNA sequences in this sample encode the identical CDR3. The chain combines TRBV18 with TRBJ1-4, with D unclear. CDR1 is KGHSH and CDR2 is LQKENI in the germline V gene. The CDR3 runs to 13 residues. V lost 4 bases, J lost 5 bases, and 8 bases lay in between. The CDR3 loop reads CASSRGQNEKLFF. CDR3 DNA: TGTGCCAGCTCACGGGGTCAGAATGAAAAACTGTTTTTT.

This rearrangement joins TRBV7-6 to TRBJ2-2, with D unclear. Germline V CDR1 and CDR2: SGHVS, FNYEAQ. V was clipped by 1 base and J by 4 bases, with 7 bases between them. This CDR3 is 14 amino acids long. The CDR3 sequence is CASSLGGSTGELFF. The DNA of the CDR3 is TGTGCCAGCAGCTTAGGAGGTTCCACCGGGGAGCTGTTTTTT.

The rearrangement uses TRBV25-1 and TRBJ2-3, with a weak D call TRBD2 (6 bases). V lost 4 bases and J 6 bases, leaving 14 bases between the germline ends. CDR3 length: 14 amino acids. Germline assignment: CDR1 MGHDK and CDR2 SYGVNS. CDR3 sequence reads: CASSGQTSRDTQYF. The CDR3 coding sequence is TGTGCCAGCAGTGGACAGACTAGTCGGGATACGCAGTATTTT.

The chain recombines TRBV28 with TRBJ1-5, with D tentatively TRBD1 (6 bases). Per germline, CDR1 MDHEN and CDR2 SYDVKM. The CDR3 loop spans 16 amino acids. The V gene lost 6 bases and the J gene lost 5 bases, with 20 bases spanning the gap. CDR3 nucleotides: TGTGCCAGCAGCCCATCCCCGGGGAGGGGGGATCAGCCCCAGCATTTT. Translating gives CASSPSPGRGDQPQHF.

The chain employs TRBV5-1 and TRBJ2-3, with 7 bases that match TRBD2. The CDR3 has 18 residues. J gave up 0 bases and V 2 bases, and 12 bases lay outside the gene matches. Germline CDR1 is SGHRS and CDR2 is YFSETQ. In DNA, the CDR3 is TGCGCCAGCAGCTTATCCCCCCCTAGCGGAGCTAGCACAGATACGCAGTATTTT. Translating gives CASSLSPPSGASTDTQYF.

The chain couples TRBV7-2 to TRBJ2-2, with D perhaps given as TRBD1 or TRBD2 (5 bases each). V was trimmed by 7 bases and J by 6 bases, leaving 15 bases between them. From germline, CDR1 is SGHTA and CDR2 FQGNSA. The length of the CDR3 is 14 residues. The CDR3 spells CASTFPGGPGELFF. Written as DNA, the CDR3 is TGTGCCAGCACCTTCCCTGGGGGTCCCGGGGAGCTGTTTTTT.

J is TRBJ2-3 and V is TRBV19, with 11 positions matching TRBD2. Germline-derived CDR1 and CDR2 are LNHDA and SQIVND (reference sequence). The CDR3 runs to 20 residues. V lost 0 bases to trimming and J lost 3 bases; unmatched junction nucleotides: 14. The CDR3 reads CASSIDPNSGGAKGTDTQYF. CDR3 sequence (DNA): TGTGCCAGTAGTATAGATCCGAATAGCGGGGGGGCCAAGGGAACAGATACGCAGTATTTT.

The CDR3 loop reads CASSIDRPGNTEAFF. CDR3 sequence (DNA): TGTGCCAGTAGTATAGATCGTCCGGGAAACACTGAAGCTTTCTTT. The chain couples TRBV19 to TRBJ1-1; no firm D call. Per the germline V gene, CDR1 is LNHDA and CDR2 is SQIVND (reference sequence). The CDR3 sequence is 15 residues long. The germline V and J ends were trimmed by 0 bases and 2 bases, with 10 bases remaining between them.

The rearrangement links TRBV5-4 to TRBJ1-4, with D hard to call. Germline V gives CDR1 SGHNT, CDR2 YYREEE (reference sequence). Trimming stripped 3 bases from V and 8 bases from J, with 11 bases between. The CDR3 covers 13 residues. CDR3 sequence reads: CASSSGVKEKLFF. For the CDR3, the DNA is TGTGCCAGCAGCTCGGGCGTAAAGGAAAAACTGTTTTTT.

The gene calls are TRBV5-1 and TRBJ1-2; 9 bases map to TRBD1. CDR3 length: 14 amino acids. Germline CDR1 and CDR2: SGHRS and YFSETQ. The ends lost 4 bases at V and 4 bases at J; junction bases unmatched: 5. The chain's CDR3 is CASSPRTGVYGYTF. DNA for the CDR3: TGCGCCAGCAGCCCCCGGACAGGGGTCTATGGCTACACCTTC.

Worth noting for this clone: Other DNA sequences from this sample encode an identical CDR3 as well. V gene TRBV7-2 combines with J gene TRBJ2-7, with TRBD2 matching 12 bases. The trim removed 1 base at V and 3 bases at J, leaving 1 base unmatched. The germline V gene encodes CDR1 SGHTA and CDR2 FQGNSA. This CDR3 contains 15 residues. The CDR3 nucleotides read TGTGCCAGCAGCTTAGGACTAGCGGGAGTCTACGAGCAGTACTTC. It translates to CASSLGLAGVYEQYF.

This chain joins TRBV7-2 and TRBJ1-3; TRBD1 agrees at 7 bases. Looked up from germline, CDR1 is SGHTA and CDR2 is FQGNSA. The CDR3 length is 16 residues. With 2 bases clipped from V and 4 bases from J, the junction kept 8 bases outside the gene matches. This CDR3 reads CASSLRGRGVGNTIYF. DNA of the CDR3: TGTGCCAGCAGCTTAAGGGGCAGGGGGGTCGGAAACACCATATATTTT.

V and J are TRBV7-9 and TRBJ1-1; D call uncertain. V was trimmed by 3 bases and J by 6 bases, leaving 2 bases between them. In germline, CDR1 is SEHNR, CDR2 FQNEAQ (reference sequence). The CDR3 runs 10 residues. CDR3: CASSFSEAFF. The CDR3 bases are TGTGCCAGCAGCTTTTCTGAAGCTTTCTTT.

This chain connects TRBV2 to TRBJ2-7; no definite D call. Germline CDR1 and CDR2: SNHLY and FYNNEI. The germline V and J ends were trimmed by 6 bases and 1 base, with 13 bases remaining between them. The CDR3 contains 14 residues. The CDR3 DNA follows: TGTGCCAGCAGGTTACACGGGCAATCCTACGAGCAGTACTTC. Translating gives CASRLHGQSYEQYF. Combining the CDR3 with reference TRBV2 and TRBJ2-7 gives the whole variable domain EPEVTQTPSHQVTQMGQEVILRCVPISNHLYFYWYRQILGQKVEFLVSFYNNEISEKSEIFDDQFSVERPDGSNFTLKIRSTKLEDSAMYFCASRLHGQSYEQYFGPGTRLTVT.

The V and J genes are TRBV4-1 and TRBJ1-2, with TRBD1 matching 7 bases. The germline CDR1 and CDR2 sequences are MGHRA and YSYEKL. V gave up 1 base and J gave up 2 bases; unmatched junction bases: 4. The CDR3 totals 15 residues. For the CDR3, the DNA is TGCGCCAGCAGCCAAGTCCAGACAGGGAACTATGGCTACACCTTC. Residues: CASSQVQTGNYGYTF.

V is TRBV6-1 and J is TRBJ1-6; D perhaps matches TRBD1 (6 bases). Per the germline V gene, CDR1 is MNHNS and CDR2 is SASEGT. Trimming stripped 6 bases from V and 6 bases from J, with 12 bases between. CDR3 length: 14 amino acids. As DNA, the CDR3 is TGTGCCAGCAGGAGGGACATGATTAATTCACCCCTCCACTTT. Protein product: CASRRDMINSPLHF.

The rearrangement joins TRBV28 to TRBJ1-5, with D unresolved. There are 12 residues in the CDR3. V lost 3 bases and J lost 6, with 6 bases in between. The germline gives CDR1 MDHEN, CDR2 SYDVKM. The CDR3 loop reads CASSFVSQPQHF. The CDR3 nucleotides read TGTGCCAGCAGTTTTGTAAGTCAGCCCCAGCATTTT.